In this sample, the clone carrying this T cell receptor beta chain turned up many times. Its antigen is still unknown. A library made for alpha chains picked up this beta chain off target, so its size means little. These data belong to a study of spatial heterogeneity in lung cancer. Time point here: sample taken at primary tumor resection. Each CDR3 protein is one row after TCRdb ran MiXCR on the 5' RACE reads. The sample has about 9,800 distinct CDR3 sequences, approximately 5.8% seen once. General study results and limits: Mutation tallies in tumors tracked expanded intratumoral alpha and beta TCR counts.

V was clipped by 2 bases and J by 5 bases, with 15 bases between them. The CDR3 is 15 amino acids. This sequence was found in a male donor with early-stage non-small cell lung cancer. Sequenced material: lung tumor tissue, taken at surgery. The V call is TRBV12-3 or TRBV12-4, the J call TRBJ1-1; D is perhaps TRBD1 (6 bases). The DNA of the CDR3 is TGTGCCAGCAGTTTAAGGACAGCCAAACCGACTGAAGCTTTCTTT. This gives the protein CASSLRTAKPTEAFF.